Listed below are T cell receptor beta chains from one sample, sequenced in a study of T-cell reconstitution after alpha-beta-depleted transplantation in children. TCRdb called the PCR reads again in MiXCR, with one record for every CDR3 protein. The repertoire holds some 590,000 distinct CDR3 sequences, over 9.5% seen once, with 4% in the top ten. This specimen was PBMCs from the stem cell graft donor, taken from the stem cell graft. All receptors come from a human donor who donated a stem cell graft to a child with acute myeloid leukemia. Each CDR3 is given with its conserved first and last residue. D genes are given only for firm matches. Some rows have no size entry. The others give once, few or many, or a class for an expanded clone.

D gene: TRBD2; V gene: TRBV20-1; J gene: TRBJ2-7; clone size: .; CDR3 protein: CSARGLGSYEQYF; CDR3 DNA: TGCAGTGCTAGGGGACTAGGTTCCTACGAGCAGTACTTC
D gene: .; V gene: TRBV6-2/TRBV6-3; J gene: TRBJ2-7; clone size: few; CDR3 protein: CASSYSVRGPRDEQYF; CDR3 DNA: TGTGCCAGCAGTTACTCGGTCCGAGGACCACGGGACGAGCAGTACTTC
D gene: .; V gene: TRBV27; J gene: TRBJ1-6; clone size: few; CDR3 protein: CASNSGQAISPLHF; CDR3 DNA: TGTGCCAGCAACTCGGGACAAGCGATTTCACCCCTCCACTTT
D gene: .; V gene: TRBV7-2; J gene: TRBJ1-1; clone size: many; CDR3 protein: CASSLPAPEAFF; CDR3 DNA: TGTGCCAGCAGCCTACCGGCACCTGAAGCTTTCTTT
D gene: .; V gene: TRBV30; J gene: TRBJ2-7; clone size: .; CDR3 protein: CAWSDQIRTYGSYEQYF; CDR3 DNA: TGTGCCTGGAGTGACCAAATTCGGACCTATGGAAGTTACGAGCAGTACTTC
D gene: .; V gene: TRBV29-1; J gene: TRBJ1-1; clone size: few; CDR3 protein: CSGRTGNTEAFF; CDR3 DNA: TGCAGCGGGCGAACGGGGAACACTGAAGCTTTCTTT
D gene: TRBD2; V gene: TRBV7-9; J gene: TRBJ2-7; clone size: few; CDR3 protein: CASRPTSAAWEQYF; CDR3 DNA: TGTGCCAGCAGACCCACTAGCGCCGCCTGGGAGCAGTACTTC
D gene: TRBD1; V gene: TRBV5-1; J gene: TRBJ1-1; clone size: few; CDR3 protein: CASSHATGGASTEAFF; CDR3 DNA: TGCGCCAGCAGCCATGCGACAGGGGGCGCGTCCACTGAAGCTTTCTTT
D gene: TRBD2; V gene: TRBV20-1; J gene: TRBJ2-3; clone size: few; CDR3 protein: CSAPSRLAGGDTQYF; CDR3 DNA: TGCAGTGCCCCGAGTCGGCTAGCGGGAGGAGATACGCAGTATTTT
D gene: .; V gene: TRBV27; J gene: TRBJ2-1; clone size: few; CDR3 protein: CASSRDPHTSYNEQFF; CDR3 DNA: TGTGCCAGCAGCCGGGACCCCCACACCTCCTACAATGAGCAGTTCTTC
D gene: TRBD2; V gene: TRBV29-1; J gene: TRBJ2-7; clone size: .; CDR3 protein: CSVEERAGINYEQYF; CDR3 DNA: TGCAGCGTTGAAGAACGAGCGGGAATTAATTACGAGCAGTACTTC
D gene: TRBD2; V gene: TRBV20-1; J gene: TRBJ2-3; clone size: many; CDR3 protein: CSARGLAGGKDTQYF; CDR3 DNA: TGCAGTGCTAGAGGACTAGCGGGAGGAAAGGATACGCAGTATTTT
D gene: .; V gene: TRBV7-6; J gene: TRBJ2-7; clone size: .; CDR3 protein: CASSFTGEGYYEQYF; CDR3 DNA: TGTGCCAGCAGCTTCACCGGGGAAGGTTACTACGAGCAGTACTTC
D gene: .; V gene: TRBV28; J gene: TRBJ2-1; clone size: many; CDR3 protein: CASSNQGNEQFF; CDR3 DNA: TGTGCCAGCAGTAACCAGGGCAATGAGCAGTTCTTC
D gene: .; V gene: TRBV4-2; J gene: TRBJ2-7; clone size: many; CDR3 protein: CASSQDLGTYEQYF; CDR3 DNA: TGTGCCAGCAGCCAAGATTTGGGAACCTACGAGCAGTACTTC
D gene: TRBD1; V gene: TRBV14; J gene: TRBJ2-1; clone size: many; CDR3 protein: CASSPLQNRGYNEQFF; CDR3 DNA: TGTGCCAGCAGCCCCCTTCAAAACAGGGGATACAATGAGCAGTTCTTC
D gene: TRBD1; V gene: TRBV29-1; J gene: TRBJ1-1; clone size: many; CDR3 protein: CSVDPLSTGATEAFF; CDR3 DNA: TGCAGCGTTGATCCCCTCTCGACAGGGGCCACTGAAGCTTTCTTT
D gene: .; V gene: TRBV7-9; J gene: TRBJ2-1; clone size: .; CDR3 protein: CASSLLNPSGAGNEQFF; CDR3 DNA: TGTGCCAGCAGCTTATTGAACCCTTCGGGGGCAGGCAATGAGCAGTTCTTC
D gene: TRBD1; V gene: TRBV9; J gene: TRBJ2-6; clone size: few; CDR3 protein: CASSGQGTGIPGANVLTF; CDR3 DNA: TGTGCCAGCAGCGGACAAGGGACAGGGATCCCTGGGGCCAACGTCCTGACTTTC
D gene: .; V gene: TRBV29-1; J gene: TRBJ2-5; clone size: .; CDR3 protein: CSVAGGINGETQYF; CDR3 DNA: TGCAGCGTTGCAGGGGGGATCAACGGGGAGACCCAGTACTTC
D gene: TRBD2; V gene: TRBV5-1; J gene: TRBJ2-3; clone size: .; CDR3 protein: CASSPQVVAGVADTQYF; CDR3 DNA: TGCGCCAGCAGCCCTCAGGTGGTAGCGGGAGTTGCAGATACGCAGTATTTT
D gene: .; V gene: TRBV5-1; J gene: TRBJ2-7; clone size: few; CDR3 protein: CASSAGSGLYEQYF; CDR3 DNA: TGCGCCAGCAGCGCGGGGAGCGGGCTCTACGAGCAGTACTTC
D gene: .; V gene: TRBV7-2; J gene: TRBJ1-1; clone size: many; CDR3 protein: CASSPPTGKNTEAFF; CDR3 DNA: TGTGCCAGCAGCCCCCCGACAGGAAAGAACACTGAAGCTTTCTTT
D gene: TRBD2; V gene: TRBV15; J gene: TRBJ2-7; clone size: many; CDR3 protein: CATSTGGSYEQYF; CDR3 DNA: TGTGCCACCTCGACGGGGGGGTCCTACGAGCAGTACTTC
D gene: .; V gene: TRBV25-1; J gene: TRBJ2-7; clone size: .; CDR3 protein: CASSDRGGGYGQYF; CDR3 DNA: TGTGCCAGCAGTGATAGGGGAGGAGGGTACGGGCAGTACTTC